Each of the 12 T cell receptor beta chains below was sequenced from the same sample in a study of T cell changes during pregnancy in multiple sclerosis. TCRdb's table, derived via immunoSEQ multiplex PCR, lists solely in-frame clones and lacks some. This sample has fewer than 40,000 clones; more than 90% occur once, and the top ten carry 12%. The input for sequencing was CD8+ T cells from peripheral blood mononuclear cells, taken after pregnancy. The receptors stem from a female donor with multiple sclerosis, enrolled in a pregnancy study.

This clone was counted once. CDR3 coding DNA: TGCGCCAGCAGCTTGGTGGACAGGGTTAGCACAGATACGCAGTATTTT. It is translated as CASSLVDRVSTDTQYF. This chain connects TRBV5-1 to TRBJ2-3, with TRBD1 matching 8 bases. Germline CDR1 and CDR2: SGHRS and YFSETQ. With V trimmed by 0 bases and J by 0 bases, 3 bases remained unmatched. There are 16 residues in the CDR3.

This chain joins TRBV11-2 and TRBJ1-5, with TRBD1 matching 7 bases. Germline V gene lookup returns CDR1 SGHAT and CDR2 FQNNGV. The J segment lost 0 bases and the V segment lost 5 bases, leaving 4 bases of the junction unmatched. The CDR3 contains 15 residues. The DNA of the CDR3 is TGTGCCAGCAGCGAAGGGACAGTTAGCAATCAGCCCCAGCATTTT. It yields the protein CASSEGTVSNQPQHF. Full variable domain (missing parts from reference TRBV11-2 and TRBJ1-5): EAGVAQSPRYKIIEKRQSVAFWCNPISGHATLYWYQQILGQGPKLLIQFQNNGVVDDSQLPKDRFSAERLKGVDSTLKIQPAKLEDSAVYLCASSEGTVSNQPQHFGDGTRLSIL.

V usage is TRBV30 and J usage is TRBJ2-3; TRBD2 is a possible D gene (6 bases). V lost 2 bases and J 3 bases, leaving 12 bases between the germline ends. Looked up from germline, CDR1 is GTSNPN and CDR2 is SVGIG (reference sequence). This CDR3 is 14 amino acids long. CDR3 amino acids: CAWSRWGETDTQYF. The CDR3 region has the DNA TGTGCCTGGAGTCGGTGGGGGGAGACAGATACGCAGTATTTT.

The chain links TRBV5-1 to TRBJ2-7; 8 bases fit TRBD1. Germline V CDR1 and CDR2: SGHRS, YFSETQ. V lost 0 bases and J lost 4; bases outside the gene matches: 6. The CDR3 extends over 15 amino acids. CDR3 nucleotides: TGCGCCAGCAGCTTGGTCGGGCAGGGGGCGTACGAGCAGTACTTC. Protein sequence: CASSLVGQGAYEQYF.

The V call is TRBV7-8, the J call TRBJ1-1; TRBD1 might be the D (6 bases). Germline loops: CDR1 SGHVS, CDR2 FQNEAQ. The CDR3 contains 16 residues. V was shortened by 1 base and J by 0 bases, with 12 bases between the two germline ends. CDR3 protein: CASSLVAGDMNTEAFF. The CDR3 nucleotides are TGTGCCAGCAGCTTAGTGGCAGGGGACATGAACACTGAAGCTTTCTTT.

CDR3 sequence reads: CASSFLREPGYNEQFF. The CDR3, as DNA: TGTGCCAGCAGCTTCCTACGGGAGCCAGGGTACAATGAGCAGTTCTTC. This chain connects TRBV11-2 to TRBJ2-1, with D perhaps TRBD2 (6 bases). Germline CDR1 SGHAT, CDR2 FQNNGV. Trimming removed 3 bases at V and 4 bases at J, with 16 bases between. The CDR3 consists of 16 residues.

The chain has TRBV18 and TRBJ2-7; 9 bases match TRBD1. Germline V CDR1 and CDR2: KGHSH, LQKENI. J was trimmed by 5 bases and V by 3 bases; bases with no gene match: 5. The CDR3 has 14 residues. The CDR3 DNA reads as TGTGCCAGCTCACCTCGGGACAGGGTCGACGAGCAGTACTTC. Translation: CASSPRDRVDEQYF.

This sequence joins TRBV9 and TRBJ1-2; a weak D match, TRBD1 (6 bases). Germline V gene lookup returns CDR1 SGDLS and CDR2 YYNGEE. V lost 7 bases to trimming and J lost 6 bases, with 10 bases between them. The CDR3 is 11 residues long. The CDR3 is CASGRGNGYTF. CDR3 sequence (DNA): TGTGCCAGCGGTAGGGGGAATGGCTACACCTTC.

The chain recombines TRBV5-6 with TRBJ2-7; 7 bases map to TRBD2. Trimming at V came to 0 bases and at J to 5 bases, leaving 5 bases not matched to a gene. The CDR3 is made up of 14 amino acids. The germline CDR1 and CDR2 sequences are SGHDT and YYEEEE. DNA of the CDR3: TGTGCCAGCAGCTTGGGGACTAGTGTGCACGAGCAGTACTTC. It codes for CASSLGTSVHEQYF.

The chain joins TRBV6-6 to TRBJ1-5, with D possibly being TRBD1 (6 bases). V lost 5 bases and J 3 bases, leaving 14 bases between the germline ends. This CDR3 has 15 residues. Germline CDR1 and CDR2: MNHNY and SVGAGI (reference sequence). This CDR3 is CASSSTGQLNQPQHF. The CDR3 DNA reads TGTGCCAGCAGTAGCACAGGACAGCTCAATCAGCCCCAGCATTTT.

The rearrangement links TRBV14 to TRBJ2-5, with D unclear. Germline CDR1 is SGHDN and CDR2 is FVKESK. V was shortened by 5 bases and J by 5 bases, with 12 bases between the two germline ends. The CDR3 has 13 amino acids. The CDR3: CASSTRESETQYF. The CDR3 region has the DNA TGTGCCAGCAGCACCCGAGAGTCGGAGACCCAGTACTTC.

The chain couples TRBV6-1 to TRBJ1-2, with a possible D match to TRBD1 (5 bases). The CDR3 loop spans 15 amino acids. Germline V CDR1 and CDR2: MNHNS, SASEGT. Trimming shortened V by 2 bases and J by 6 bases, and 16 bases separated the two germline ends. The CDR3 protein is CASSEYRQQGNGYTF. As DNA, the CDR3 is TGTGCCAGCAGTGAATACCGACAGCAAGGGAATGGCTACACCTTC.